This T cell receptor (beta chain) was profiled in a study of blood T cells in healthy people across ages (dated by TCRdb to between 2014 and 2016). With respect to the entire study: Template switching captured roughly one uniquely barcoded TCR beta cDNA molecule per two T cells in model experiments. The study measured age-related changes in TCR beta repertoire diversity using deep sequencing normalized with unique cDNA molecular identifiers. The study analyzed two additional independent replicas of 1 million unique cDNA reads from the same blood draw for two donors, one aged 18 to 30 and one aged 80 or older. Four age groups were formed from the donors: young (average roughly 15 years), middle-aged (approximately 40), aged (more than 55) and long-lived (around 82). To avoid experimental bias, donors of different ages were randomly spread across the sequencing lanes. Overall study outcomes, separate from this receptor: There was a strong correlation between observed TCR beta diversity and the percentage of naive T cells measured by flow cytometry. Since profiling was done on bulk unsorted PBMCs, naive and antigen-experienced compartments could not be conclusively compared. Because the CMV infection status of the donors was unknown, age-related changes in expanded clonotypes may potentially have been confounded. Compared with the aged group, the long-lived group had more naive CD4+ T cells, fewer expanded clones and increased TCR diversity, suggesting age selection. Estimates of total diversity based on one million sequenced T cells were considered lower bounds and underestimates. As age increased, observed TCR beta diversity per million T cells dropped in a roughly linear way, and a significant reduction was already evident by age about 40.

In the case of this clonotype: What antigen it recognizes has not been identified. Base qualities were left out, and no much larger clone turns up one base away.

The CDR3 contains 14 residues, cysteine and phenylalanine counted. Only CDR3 DNA is held: 42 bases, read in frame from base 1. V lost 6 bases and J lost 16 bases; the stretch between them is 22 bases long. CDR1 and CDR2 are read off the germline V gene (reference sequence) as LGHDT and YNNKEL. The 35 to 40 donors, aged roughly 6 to 95 years, were systemically healthy Caucasian individuals from Russia. Around 9.7 milliliters of peripheral blood were collected from each donor into EDTA-treated Vacutainer tubes. Ficoll-Paque density-gradient centrifugation was used to isolate PBMCs, with at least 6.5 million per sample. Trizol reagent was used to extract total RNA from the PBMCs, yielding at least 5 micrograms per sample. For every donor, flow cytometry on a PBMC aliquot measured the percentage of naive CD45RAhigh/CD27high T cells. The receptor library was made with 5' RACE. TCRdb lists the instrument as Illumina HiSeq 2500. A second PCR of 7 to 11 cycles was performed with a sample-barcoded 5' primer and a J-beta primer mix. A unique molecular identifier was introduced onto each TCR beta cDNA molecule by a template-switch 5' adaptor carrying 12 random nucleotides. Each sample yielded at least 2.5 million CDR3-containing paired-end reads. All of the RNA was converted into first-strand cDNA using the Mint cDNA synthesis kit, with a TRBC-specific oligonucleotide serving as the primer. Following uracil-DNA glycosylase treatment, all cDNA underwent a first 18-cycle PCR with the universal primers M1SS and BC2_uni_R. As for the original processing: Each sample was normalized by randomly selecting 1 million high-quality reads, each carrying a distinct molecular identifier. Reads with shared molecular identifiers were discarded instead of being binned into consensus sequences. MiTCR, set to a Q25 quality threshold and the strictest error-elimination algorithm, was used for CDR3 identification, clonotype clustering and error correction. Lower-bound total TCR beta diversity was estimated with a nonparametric unseen species model using Euler transformation. The public reads were reanalyzed by TCRdb: fastp trimming at Q25, MiXCR alignment, in-frame beta chains only. Every CDR3 protein is listed once, alongside the most common genes and DNA of its rows. TCRdb's processing, not the study's, gives the V and J calls here. The sample table shows around 870,000 distinct CDR3 sequences, and around 28% are seen once. The top ten clones comprise 15% to 20% of the sample.

This TCR derives from an elderly woman in good health. Material: blood. This receptor chain uses TRBV3-1 and TRBJ1-6; the D gene cannot be named for sure. The sequenced DNA is TGTGCCAGCAGACCCGGAGTCGGGGTAATCCAACTCCACTTT. This is translated as CASRPGVGVIQLHF.